The 25 T cell receptor beta chains below all came from one sample that was sequenced in a study of response to subunit inactivated influenza vaccine. TCRdb processed the RT-PCR reads anew with MiXCR; each CDR3 protein has one entry. The sample lists roughly 670,000 distinct CDR3 sequences, 13% to 15% occurring once. The material sequenced was PBMCs from blood, taken 14 to 15 days before vaccination. The receptors were gathered from a man aged 50 to 59 who received an inactivated influenza vaccine.

The rearrangement links TRBV7-8 to TRBJ1-2; 9 positions agree with TRBD1. The trim removed 5 bases at V and 4 bases at J, leaving 2 bases unmatched. CDR1 is SGHVS and CDR2 is FQNEAQ in the germline V gene. The CDR3 contains 13 residues. The chain's CDR3 is CASSETGGYGYTF. As DNA, the CDR3 is TGTGCCAGCAGCGAGACAGGGGGCTATGGCTACACCTTC.

The J gene is TRBJ2-2, the V gene TRBV10-3; possibly TRBD2 for D (5 bases). V was pared by 7 bases and J by 4 bases, with 10 bases between. Germline V gene data show CDR1 as ENHRY and CDR2 as SYGVKD. CDR3 length equals 13 residues. This CDR3 reads CAIKPGSTGELFF. CDR3 nucleotides: TGTGCCATCAAACCGGGGAGCACCGGGGAGCTGTTTTTT.

This clonotype was seen a handful of times. This CDR3 is CASSLDPAVFYEQYF. The CDR3 coding sequence is TGTGCCAGCAGCTTGGACCCGGCCGTCTTCTACGAGCAGTACTTC. The chain links TRBV11-2 to TRBJ2-7; no reliable D call. CDR3 length: 15 amino acids. Germline assignment: CDR1 SGHAT and CDR2 FQNNGV. V dropped 3 bases and J dropped 3 bases, with 15 bases sitting between them.

The genes are TRBV5-6 and TRBJ2-1; D may correspond to TRBD1 or TRBD2 (5 bases each). The CDR3 sequence is 15 residues long. The V end was cut by 4 bases, the J end by 4 bases, with 15 bases between. Germline V gives CDR1 SGHDT, CDR2 YYEEEE. The CDR3 DNA reads as TGTGCCAGCAGCCCGTATCGGGACGGTTACAATGAGCAGTTCTTC. It specifies CASSPYRDGYNEQFF.

This clonotype was counted ten times or more. The CDR3: CSVVQDNVNTEAFF. The CDR3, as DNA: TGCAGCGTTGTCCAGGACAATGTGAACACTGAAGCTTTCTTT. The V gene is TRBV29-1, the J gene TRBJ1-1; a weak D match, TRBD1 (5 bases). The CDR3 has 14 amino acids. Germline V gives CDR1 SQVTM, CDR2 ANQGSEA. The germline V and J ends were trimmed by 4 bases and 0 bases, with 12 bases remaining between them.

The chain is built from TRBV3-1 and TRBJ2-7, with D perhaps being TRBD1 or TRBD2 (5 bases each). The CDR3 runs to 14 residues. The V end was cut by 4 bases, the J end by 2 bases, with 12 bases between. Germline V CDR1 and CDR2: LGHDT, YNNKEL (reference sequence). This CDR3 is CASSPPGPTYEQYF. The CDR3 DNA sequence: TGTGCCAGCAGCCCGCCGGGACCTACCTACGAGCAGTACTTC.

The chain employs TRBV20-1 and TRBJ2-3; 12 nucleotides line up with TRBD1. CDR3 size: 15 residues. Germline V gene sequence: CDR1 DFQATT, CDR2 SNEGSKA (reference sequence). V lost 4 bases and J lost 6; bases outside the gene matches: 8. The CDR3 DNA follows: TGCAGTGCTATTAACCGGGACAGGGGGCCCGATACGCAGTATTTT. Residues: CSAINRDRGPDTQYF.

This clonotype was seen at least ten times. The chain uses TRBV7-2 and TRBJ1-2; a weak D match, TRBD1 (5 bases). CDR1 is SGHTA and CDR2 is FQGNSA in the germline V gene. V was pared by 1 base and J by 4 bases, with 13 bases between. This CDR3 is 15 amino acids long. The CDR3 reads CASSLGAGLGYGYTF. In DNA, the CDR3 is TGTGCCAGCAGCTTAGGTGCGGGGCTAGGCTATGGCTACACCTTC.

This clonotype has a handful of counts. The chain recombines TRBV7-6 with TRBJ2-7; D is uncertain. Germline V gives CDR1 SGHVS, CDR2 FNYEAQ. V was pared by 3 bases and J by 4 bases, with 22 bases between. The CDR3 is 17 amino acids. CDR3 sequence (DNA): TGTGCCAGCAGCTTTTTCTACTTCGATACGGTTCCGTACGAGCAGTACTTC. Encoded protein: CASSFFYFDTVPYEQYF. The entire variable domain, with the rest obtained from reference TRBV7-6 and TRBJ2-7, is as follows: GAGVSQSPRYKVTKRGQDVALRCDPISGHVSLYWYRQALGQGPEFLTYFNYEAQQDKSGLPNDRFSAERPEGSISTLTIQRTEQRDSAMYRCASSFFYFDTVPYEQYFGPGTRLTVT.

The V and J genes are TRBV7-7 and TRBJ2-1, with D tentatively TRBD2 (6 bases). Trimming took 5 bases from V and 6 from J, leaving 17 bases between them. The germline V gene encodes CDR1 SSHAT and CDR2 FNYEAQ (reference sequence). The CDR3 loop spans 15 amino acids. The CDR3 DNA follows: TGTGCCAGCAGCCCTGGTTTTTTCGGGGGCAATGAGCAGTTCTTC. Encoded protein: CASSPGFFGGNEQFF.

The chain joins TRBV2 to TRBJ2-2; no clear D gene. Between the trimmed V and J ends, which lost 5 bases and 1 base, there was a span of 11 bases. The CDR3 contains 15 residues. CDR1 is SNHLY and CDR2 is FYNNEI in the germline V gene. CDR3 region: CASSPPRRNTGELFF. For the CDR3, the DNA is TGTGCCAGCAGTCCCCCTAGACGGAACACCGGGGAGCTGTTTTTT.

This clonotype is labeled as medium-sized (0.01 to 0.1%). This sequence joins TRBV7-2 and TRBJ1-1; 7 bases line up with TRBD1. The CDR3 runs 15 residues. Germline V gene data show CDR1 as SGHTA and CDR2 as FQGNSA. The junction had 7 bases not matched to a gene; V was cut back by 1 base and J by 5 bases. The CDR3 reads CASSLEAGGWTEAFF. CDR3 DNA: TGTGCCAGCAGCTTAGAGGCAGGGGGATGGACTGAAGCTTTCTTT.

This chain uses TRBV12-3 or TRBV12-4 with TRBJ2-2; a possible D gene is TRBD1 (6 bases). CDR3 length: 15 residues. Trimming stripped 7 bases from V and 0 bases from J, with 12 bases between. The CDR3 coding sequence is TGTGCCAGCACCTGGGACACTCCGAACACCGGGGAGCTGTTTTTT. Translated, it gives CASTWDTPNTGELFF.

This clonotype was observed many times. The V call is TRBV28, the J call TRBJ1-2, with D possibly matching TRBD1 (5 bases). V was shortened by 3 bases and J by 4 bases, with 12 bases between the two germline ends. There are 14 residues in the CDR3. Per the germline V gene, CDR1 is MDHEN and CDR2 is SYDVKM. CDR3 DNA sequence: TGTGCCAGCAGTTTGATGGGGCGAGGCTATGGCTACACCTTC. It is translated as CASSLMGRGYGYTF.

The rearrangement links TRBV5-1 to TRBJ2-3, with D maybe TRBD2 (6 bases). Germline V gene data show CDR1 as SGHRS and CDR2 as YFSETQ. The CDR3 has 14 amino acids. V lost 4 bases to trimming and J lost 4 bases, with 13 bases between them. CDR3 sequence: CASSRAGSSDTQYF. CDR3 DNA: TGCGCCAGCAGCCGTGCGGGGAGTTCAGATACGCAGTATTTT.

This clonotype was recorded at least ten times. For the CDR3, the DNA is TGTGCCAGCAGCCCAGAGCCAGTAGCGGGTCTGAGGAACATTCAGTACTTC. Protein sequence: CASSPEPVAGLRNIQYF. The rearrangement links TRBV9 to TRBJ2-4, with TRBD2 matching over 7 bases. Germline trimming cut 4 bases from V and 7 bases from J; bases unmatched to any gene: 17. The CDR3 loop spans 17 amino acids. Germline CDR1 reads SGDLS; CDR2 reads YYNGEE.

The genes are TRBV5-5 and TRBJ1-1; 7 bases line up with TRBD1. The J segment lost 10 bases and the V segment lost 0 bases, leaving 9 bases of the junction unmatched. Germline CDR1 SGHKS, CDR2 YYEKEE (reference sequence). The CDR3 covers 14 residues. In DNA form, the CDR3 reads TGTGCCAGCAGCTTGGAGGCAGGGGGATTGATAGCTTTCTTT. Encoded protein: CASSLEAGGLIAFF.

This clonotype was seen a handful of times. This chain connects TRBV5-6 to TRBJ2-7; D gene unclear. The CDR3 covers 15 residues. Germline V gene data show CDR1 as SGHDT and CDR2 as YYEEEE. The V end was cut by 0 bases, the J end by 0 bases, with 10 bases between. The CDR3 DNA reads as TGTGCCAGCAGCTTGGGCGCTTACTTCTCCTACGAGCAGTACTTC. Translation: CASSLGAYFSYEQYF. Supplemented by reference TRBV5-6 and TRBJ2-7, the full variable domain reads DAGVTQSPTHLIKTRGQQVTLRCSPKSGHDTVSWYQQALGQGPQFIFQYYEEEERQRGNFPDRFSGHQFPNYSSELNVNALLLGDSALYLCASSLGAYFSYEQYFGPGTRLTVT.

V gene TRBV20-1 combines with J gene TRBJ2-7; D may be TRBD2 (6 bases). There are 14 residues in the CDR3. CDR1 is DFQATT and CDR2 is SNEGSKA in the germline V gene (reference sequence). Trimming removed 6 bases from V and 7 bases from J, with 22 bases in between. CDR3 coding DNA: TGCAGTGCAGTCAAAATTTCGGGGGAAGGTGAGCAGTACTTC. It encodes CSAVKISGEGEQYF.

The chain combines TRBV5-1 with TRBJ2-5; 7 bases are a match to TRBD1. This CDR3 is built from 15 residues. Germline CDR1 is SGHRS and CDR2 is YFSETQ. The trim removed 3 bases at V and 3 bases at J, leaving 8 bases unmatched. CDR3 protein: CASSSQTGTKETQYF. The DNA for the CDR3 is TGCGCCAGCAGCTCCCAGACAGGGACCAAAGAGACCCAGTACTTC.

A few counts support this clonotype. This chain links TRBV4-1 with TRBJ1-4; the D is unclear. Deletions cut 4 bases from V and 10 bases from J, with 16 bases between. There are 14 residues in the CDR3. CDR1 is MGHRA, CDR2 YSYEKL, per germline. The CDR3 region is CASSLFYSEGKLFF. In nucleotides, the CDR3 is TGCGCCAGCAGCCTGTTTTATTCGGAGGGAAAACTGTTTTTT.

The chain combines TRBV11-3 with TRBJ2-7, with 9 bases that match TRBD1. Germline CDR1 SGHNT, CDR2 YENEEA. The V gene end was trimmed by 10 bases and the J gene end by 0 bases; junction bases not matched to a gene: 13. This CDR3 is built from 16 residues. The DNA of the CDR3 is TGTGCCAATCCCGGGACAGGGACTTTGGCCTCCTACGAGCAGTACTTC. This translates into CANPGTGTLASYEQYF.

The J gene is TRBJ2-1, the V gene TRBV12-3 or TRBV12-4; 8 bases are shared with TRBD1. This CDR3 is built from 14 residues. The V and J ends lost 6 bases and 2 bases, in that order; junction bases with no gene match: 3. This CDR3 reads CASRGTGTYNEQFF. In nucleotides, the CDR3 is TGTGCCAGCAGGGGGACAGGTACCTACAATGAGCAGTTCTTC.

This clonotype was counted a few times. The chain combines TRBV28 with TRBJ2-1; 7 bases align to TRBD2. V lost 4 bases and J lost 6; bases outside the gene matches: 9. CDR1 and CDR2 (germline): MDHEN, SYDVKM. The CDR3 extends over 15 amino acids. The CDR3 spells CASSSLIAGANEQFF. Here the CDR3 DNA reads TGTGCCAGCAGTTCCCTCATCGCGGGAGCCAATGAGCAGTTCTTC.

This clonotype has just a few counts. The chain combines TRBV12-3 or TRBV12-4 with TRBJ1-4; D gene unclear. V was trimmed by 5 bases and J by 5 bases, leaving 9 bases between them. This CDR3 has 13 residues. CDR3 in amino acids: CASSPYSNEKLFF. The CDR3 bases are TGTGCCAGCAGTCCCTATTCCAATGAAAAACTGTTTTTT.